This T cell receptor (beta chain) was sequenced in a study of long-term antiretroviral therapy in people with HIV. Runs used v3.0 of the immunoSEQ assay and were done at survey level. Profiled with immunoSEQ multiplex PCR; TCRdb holds only in-frame clones, not every one. The sample gives some 19,000 clones, approximately 86% of which show up once; about 11% is in the top ten. Per individual, the PBMC samples numbered at least one pre-ART and at least two post-ART. Treatment for all HIV-infected participants took place in the United States. The CDR3 is made up of 12 amino acids. CDR1 SGHTA and CDR2 FQGNSA come from the germline V gene. V lost 5 bases and J 7 bases, leaving 11 bases between the germline ends.

V and J are TRBV7-2 and TRBJ2-5; no reliable D call. The clonotype comes from a man aged 40-50 years with HIV. The sequenced sample was unsorted PBMCs, obtained 0.5 years after starting antiretroviral therapy. As DNA, the CDR3 is TGTGCCAGCAGCCCCGCCCTTGGGACCCAGTACTTC. Translating it yields CASSPALGTQYF.